The 24 T cell receptor beta chains given below trace back to one sample, sequenced in a study of blood T cell repertoires in COVID-19. TCRdb's table, derived via immunoSEQ multiplex PCR, lists solely in-frame clones and lacks some. The sample contains 150,000 to 200,000 clones, more than 75% of which appear only once. Source material: peripheral blood. These receptors all come from a middle-aged man with active or convalescent COVID-19.

V usage is TRBV6-4 and J usage is TRBJ1-2, with a tentative D call TRBD1 (5 bases). The CDR3 loop spans 16 amino acids. Per the germline V gene, CDR1 is MRHNA and CDR2 is SNTAGT. V was clipped by 5 bases and J by 6 bases, with 22 bases between them. The DNA of the CDR3 is TGTGCCAGCAGTTTTTCCGGGGGAGGTTTTAAGGATGGCTACACCTTC. Protein product: CASSFSGGGFKDGYTF.

V usage is TRBV18 and J usage is TRBJ1-3; TRBD1 is a possible D gene (5 bases). The CDR3 totals 17 residues. In germline, CDR1 is KGHSH, CDR2 LQKENI. Trimming left V 3 bases short and J 0 bases short, with 15 bases between. This CDR3 reads CASSPIQGPGSGNTIYF. For the CDR3, the DNA is TGTGCCAGCTCACCGATTCAGGGCCCTGGCTCTGGAAACACCATATATTTT. The full variable domain, completed using reference TRBV18 and TRBJ1-3, is NAGVMQNPRHLVRRRGQEARLRCSPMKGHSHVYWYRQLPEEGLKFMVYLQKENIIDESGMPKERFSAEFPKEGPSILRIQQVVRGDSAAYFCASSPIQGPGSGNTIYFGEGSWLTVV.

The rearrangement joins TRBV19 to TRBJ1-1, with D unclear. Trimming shortened V by 1 base and J by 4 bases, and 13 bases separated the two germline ends. CDR3 length equals 15 residues. Germline V CDR1 and CDR2: LNHDA, SQIVND (reference sequence). The CDR3 coding sequence is TGTGCCAGTAGTATAGGACTGGCAGCCAGCACTGAAGCTTTCTTT. Translated, it gives CASSIGLAASTEAFF.

V gene TRBV18 combines with J gene TRBJ2-5, with TRBD2 identical over 10 bases. The CDR3 has 13 amino acids. CDR1 is KGHSH and CDR2 is LQKENI in the germline V gene. With 10 bases clipped from V and 2 bases from J, the junction kept 4 bases outside the gene matches. CDR3 loop: CAISGGAQETQYF. For the CDR3, the DNA is TGTGCCATCAGCGGGGGGGCACAAGAGACCCAGTACTTC.

CDR3 in DNA: TGTGCCAGCAGTTTATCGCCAGGGGATTACAATCAGCCCCAGCATTTT. It yields the protein CASSLSPGDYNQPQHF. V usage is TRBV27 and J usage is TRBJ1-5, with D possibly being TRBD1 (6 bases). Germline CDR1 is MNHEY and CDR2 is SMNVEV (reference sequence). Trimming took off 0 bases at V and 3 bases at J, with 12 bases between the two ends. The CDR3 is 16 residues long.

This clone appeared a few times. The CDR3 DNA is TGTGCCAGCCAAAAAGGGGGAACTAATCAGCCCCAGCATTTT. Translation: CASQKGGTNQPQHF. V usage is TRBV28 and J usage is TRBJ1-5; D might be TRBD1 (6 bases). Deletions cut 8 bases from V and 4 bases from J, with 15 bases between. CDR3 length equals 14 residues. The germline gives CDR1 MDHEN, CDR2 SYDVKM.

V usage is TRBV28 and J usage is TRBJ2-3, with 12 positions matching TRBD2. With 1 base clipped from V and 6 bases from J, the junction kept 2 bases outside the gene matches. Germline V CDR1 and CDR2: MDHEN, SYDVKM. The CDR3 is 15 amino acids. The CDR3 nucleotides read TGTGCCAGCAGTTTATTTCTAGCGGGGGGGGATACGCAGTATTTT. Translating it yields CASSLFLAGGDTQYF.

The chain employs TRBV11-2 and TRBJ2-5; D is perhaps TRBD1 (6 bases). Deletions cut 3 bases from V and 1 base from J, with 18 bases between. Looked up from germline, CDR1 is SGHAT and CDR2 is FQNNGV. This CDR3 region has 17 residues. The CDR3 sequence is CASSLVGATTGQETQYF. CDR3 nucleotides: TGTGCCAGCAGCTTGGTGGGGGCCACGACGGGCCAAGAGACCCAGTACTTC.

This chain joins TRBV12-3 or TRBV12-4 and TRBJ1-2; 9 bases fit TRBD1. The CDR3 loop spans 13 amino acids. J was trimmed by 8 bases and V by 1 base; bases with no gene match: 2. In DNA form, the CDR3 reads TGTGCCAGCAGTTTAGGACAGGGGGGAGGCTACACCTTC. Amino acids: CASSLGQGGGYTF.

The chain couples TRBV5-4 to TRBJ2-2; 7 positions match TRBD1. The CDR3 consists of 15 residues. Trimming took 2 bases from V and 5 from J; bases not matched to a gene: 6. Germline lookup yields CDR1 SGHNT and CDR2 YYREEE (reference sequence). CDR3 nucleotides: TGTGCCAGCAGCTTAGGACAGGTAGCTACCGGGGAGCTGTTTTTT. As protein: CASSLGQVATGELFF. The whole variable domain, remainder taken from reference TRBV5-4 and TRBJ2-2, is ETGVTQSPTHLIKTRGQQVTLRCSSQSGHNTVSWYQQALGQGPQFIFQYYREEENGRGNFPPRFSGLQFPNYSSELNVNALELDDSALYLCASSLGQVATGELFFGEGSRLTVL.

This chain links TRBV18 with TRBJ2-3, with TRBD2 identical over 14 bases. This CDR3 has 18 residues. Germline CDR1 is KGHSH and CDR2 is LQKENI. The ends lost 3 bases at V and 2 bases at J; junction bases unmatched: 7. The CDR3: CASSPGTSGGLYTDTQYF. The CDR3 DNA reads as TGTGCCAGCTCACCCGGGACTAGCGGGGGACTATACACAGATACGCAGTATTTT.

V and J are TRBV28 and TRBJ1-1, with 7 positions matching TRBD1. V dropped 5 bases and J dropped 4; count of bases not matched to a gene: 4. The V gene's germline CDR1 is MDHEN and CDR2 SYDVKM. This CDR3 has 13 residues. The CDR3 bases are TGTGCCAGCAGTCCGACAGGGACCACTGAAGCTTTCTTT. It is translated as CASSPTGTTEAFF.

This clone occurred once. J is TRBJ2-7 and V is TRBV30, with 9 bases fitting TRBD1. The length of the CDR3 is 15 residues. The V segment lost 1 base and the J segment 0 bases; nucleotides outside the gene matches: 4. Germline V gives CDR1 GTSNPN, CDR2 SVGIG (reference sequence). CDR3 region: CAWSEGTGSSYEQYF. The CDR3 DNA follows: TGTGCCTGGAGTGAAGGGACAGGGAGCTCCTACGAGCAGTACTTC. Filled out from reference TRBV30 and TRBJ2-7, the complete variable domain reads SQTIHQWPATLVQPVGSPLSLECTVEGTSNPNLYWYRQAAGRGLQLLFYSVGIGQISSEVPQNLSASRPQDRQFILSSKKLLLSDSGFYLCAWSEGTGSSYEQYFGPGTRLTVT.

The J gene is TRBJ1-2, the V gene TRBV5-4, with D hard to call. V lost 4 bases, J lost 8 bases, and 15 bases lay in between. The length of the CDR3 is 13 residues. The germline gives CDR1 SGHNT, CDR2 YYREEE (reference sequence). The CDR3 DNA reads TGTGCCAGCAGCGGAGCACAAGCCGAAGGCTACACCTTC. Translated: CASSGAQAEGYTF.

J is TRBJ1-5 and V is TRBV5-5; no clear D gene. Trimming pared 0 bases from V and 4 bases from J, leaving 8 bases between. The CDR3 loop spans 14 amino acids. CDR1 and CDR2 (germline): SGHKS, YYEKEE (reference sequence). CDR3 amino acids: CASSLVAGNQPQHF. DNA of the CDR3: TGTGCCAGCAGCTTGGTCGCAGGTAATCAGCCCCAGCATTTT.

The chain carries TRBV6-5 and TRBJ1-4, with unresolved D. The CDR3 is made up of 14 amino acids. V dropped 8 bases and J dropped 0 bases, with 10 bases sitting between them. Germline CDR1 and CDR2: MNHEY and SVGAGI. The CDR3 loop reads CASLTAATNEKLFF. The CDR3 nucleotides read TGTGCCAGCCTCACAGCCGCAACTAATGAAAAACTGTTTTTT.

V and J are TRBV28 and TRBJ1-1, with a possible D match to TRBD1 (6 bases). The germline V gene has CDR1 MDHEN and CDR2 SYDVKM. This CDR3 has 14 amino acids. V dropped 7 bases and J dropped 7 bases, with 19 bases sitting between them. This CDR3 is CASTIDRFGFEAFF. CDR3 nucleotide sequence: TGTGCCAGCACCATTGACAGGTTCGGTTTTGAAGCTTTCTTT.

This chain connects TRBV9 to TRBJ1-1; maybe TRBD1 (5 bases). Germline loops: CDR1 SGDLS, CDR2 YYNGEE. The V end was cut by 0 bases, the J end by 3 bases, with 12 bases between. The CDR3 runs 15 residues. CDR3 DNA: TGTGCCAGCAGCGTAGATTCGGGGGAGGACACTGAAGCTTTCTTT. It is translated as CASSVDSGEDTEAFF.

The V and J genes are TRBV5-1 and TRBJ2-5; 9 bases match TRBD2. The CDR3 contains 14 residues. From germline, CDR1 is SGHRS and CDR2 YFSETQ. V lost 4 bases and J lost 5; bases outside the gene matches: 6. This chain's CDR3 is CASSKAGGEETQYF. The CDR3 DNA is TGCGCCAGCAGCAAAGCGGGGGGAGAGGAGACCCAGTACTTC.

This clone came up once. The rearrangement links TRBV21-1 to TRBJ2-7; the D call of TRBD1 is as the table states it, not checked on the DNA. TRBV21-1 represents a pseudogene. The CDR3 is made up of 11 amino acids. In DNA form, the CDR3 reads TGTGCCAGCAGCCCACACTACGAGCAGTACTTC. Its protein product is CASSPHYEQYF.

The chain uses TRBV2 and TRBJ1-2; D perhaps matches TRBD1 (6 bases). Between the trimmed V and J ends, which lost 8 bases and 0 bases, there was a span of 19 bases. CDR1 and CDR2 (germline): SNHLY, FYNNEI. The length of the CDR3 is 16 residues. The CDR3 DNA is TGTGCCAGCTTCCGGGACACGGAATTAACTAACTATGGCTACACCTTC. This codes for CASFRDTELTNYGYTF.

The chain joins TRBV13 to TRBJ1-4, with a weak D call TRBD1 (6 bases). The V end was cut by 5 bases, the J end by 8 bases, with 21 bases between. Germline-derived CDR1 and CDR2 are PRHDT and FYEKMQ (reference sequence). This CDR3 is built from 16 residues. CDR3 region: CASSRGHSKGSEKLFF. DNA of the CDR3: TGTGCCAGCAGCAGGGGACATTCGAAAGGTTCGGAAAAACTGTTTTTT.

V is TRBV25-1 and J is TRBJ2-7; possible D gene TRBD1, 6 bases. This CDR3 contains 12 residues. The germline V and J ends were trimmed by 6 bases and 5 bases, with 11 bases remaining between them. The germline V gene has CDR1 MGHDK and CDR2 SYGVNS. The CDR3 loop reads CASSTQGNEQYF. The CDR3 DNA is TGTGCCAGCAGCACTCAGGGGAACGAGCAGTACTTC.

V usage is TRBV5-6 and J usage is TRBJ1-6, with 10 nucleotides matching TRBD1. V was clipped by 2 bases and J by 9 bases; unmatched bases: 5. Per germline, CDR1 SGHDT and CDR2 YYEEEE. The CDR3 extends over 15 amino acids. CDR3 DNA sequence: TGTGCCAGCAGCTTCGGGACAGGGGAACGTTCACCCCTCCACTTT. It yields the protein CASSFGTGERSPLHF.